The 3 T cell receptor beta chains presented below share a single source sample, sequenced in a study of cytomegalovirus exposure and HLA in healthy donors. The primer mix had 60 Vbeta and 13 Jbeta primers. This table comes from immunoSEQ multiplex PCR, and its TCRdb copy is limited to in-frame clones, with some not included. The sample carries 140,000 to 150,000 clones, about 73% recorded once. Source material: PBMCs. These receptors all come from a woman in her fifties or sixties in good health and CMV-seropositive.

The chain is built from TRBV27 and TRBJ1-2; TRBD1 agrees at 7 bases. This CDR3 has 14 amino acids. Germline values: CDR1 MNHEY, CDR2 SMNVEV (reference sequence). V lost 5 bases to trimming and J lost 4 bases; unmatched junction nucleotides: 7. CDR3 DNA: TGTGCCAGCAGTCTAAGGGGGCACGGCTATGGCTACACCTTC. Its translation: CASSLRGHGYGYTF.

The J gene is TRBJ2-7, the V gene TRBV11-2; D gene ambiguous. Per the germline V gene, CDR1 is SGHAT and CDR2 is FQNNGV. The CDR3 totals 11 residues. V lost 4 bases and J lost 3, with 4 bases in between. The CDR3 loop is CASSSNYEQYF. The CDR3 DNA reads TGTGCCAGCAGCTCCAACTACGAGCAGTACTTC.

This clone has only a few counts. This sequence joins TRBV2 and TRBJ1-1; 9 bases align to TRBD1. The CDR3 has 14 amino acids. Germline CDR1 is SNHLY and CDR2 is FYNNEI. V shed 6 bases and J 5 bases; nucleotides not matched to a gene: 7. As DNA, the CDR3 is TGTGCCAGCAGGGACAGGGGAGGGCTAACTGAAGCTTTCTTT. Protein product: CASRDRGGLTEAFF.